This TCR beta chain was captured in a study of blood T cell repertoires in COVID-19. Study details: Samples taken during acute and convalescent COVID-19 were collected in the United States, Italy and Spain. PBMCs, B-cell-depleted T cells, or T cells were the source of the cDNA or gDNA that made up the material.

Unmatched junction bases numbered 8, after V lost 5 bases and J lost 8 bases. The CDR3 has 15 amino acids. Germline CDR1 reads MNHEY; CDR2 reads SVGEGT. In the original workflow: Estimates of nucleated cell counts were drawn from the amplification of reference gene primers. Some clones are missing from TCRdb's copy, which holds only in-frame ones; the method was immunoSEQ multiplex PCR. V and J calls and clone size follow that table, whereas D and trimming were derived from the DNA. The sample lists about 91,000 clones; around 88% were seen once. This sequence was found in a woman in her 70s with acute or convalescent COVID-19. The sample taken for sequencing was peripheral blood. V usage is TRBV6-2 or TRBV6-3 and J usage is TRBJ2-3; 12 bases match TRBD2. DNA of the CDR3: TGTGCCAGCAGTGGAGGACTAGCGGGGATAAGTACGCAGTATTTT. Translated: CASSGGLAGISTQYF.